The 10 T cell receptor beta chains below come from one sample, sequenced in a study of T cell responses to AZD1222 COVID-19 vaccine. Clones were read by immunoSEQ multiplex PCR, and TCRdb kept only the in-frame ones, dropping some. This sample has about 68,000 clones; 88% occur once, and the top ten carry roughly 8.3%. The sample in question was peripheral blood, obtained on day 0 of AZD1222 vaccination. These receptors all come from an adult in good health.

The J gene is TRBJ2-5, the V gene TRBV29-1, with TRBD2 matching over 14 bases. Germline-derived CDR1 and CDR2 are SQVTM and ANQGSEA. With V trimmed by 7 bases and J by 2 bases, 6 bases remained unmatched. This CDR3 spans 15 amino acids. The DNA of the CDR3 is TGCAGCGGTCTCGGACTAGCGGGAGGACAAGAGACCCAGTACTTC. As protein: CSGLGLAGGQETQYF. The whole variable domain, remainder taken from reference TRBV29-1 and TRBJ2-5, is SAVISQKPSRDICQRGTSLTIQCQVDSQVTMMFWYRQQPGQSLTLIATANQGSEATYESGFVIDKFPISRPNLTFSTLTVSNMSPEDSSIYLCSGLGLAGGQETQYFGPGTRLLVL.

This clone occurred once. The V and J genes are TRBV10-3 and TRBJ1-2, with 10 bases identical to TRBD1. Trimming at V came to 8 bases and at J to 6 bases, leaving 3 bases not matched to a gene. Germline V gives CDR1 ENHRY, CDR2 SYGVKD. The CDR3 loop spans 12 amino acids. The CDR3 sequence is CAILGQGNGYTF. As DNA, the CDR3 is TGTGCCATCCTGGGACAGGGGAATGGCTACACCTTC.

This rearrangement joins TRBV6-1 to TRBJ2-3, with D uncertain. This CDR3 is 14 amino acids long. V gave up 3 bases and J gave up 5 bases, with 12 bases separating them. Germline V gene lookup returns CDR1 MNHNS and CDR2 SASEGT. The CDR3 coding sequence is TGTGCCAGCAGTGATTGGGTTTCTAGAGATACGCAGTATTTT. Translated: CASSDWVSRDTQYF.

The chain links TRBV30 to TRBJ2-1; D not certain. The CDR3 spans 14 residues. V was trimmed by 2 bases and J by 0 bases, leaving 8 bases between them. Germline CDR1 and CDR2: GTSNPN and SVGIG (reference sequence). CDR3 protein: CAWSLEFSYNEQFF. The CDR3 coding sequence is TGTGCCTGGAGTCTGGAATTCTCCTACAATGAGCAGTTCTTC.

This clone was counted only a few times. The chain is built from TRBV10-3 and TRBJ1-1; 7 bases align to TRBD1. Germline V gene data show CDR1 as ENHRY and CDR2 as SYGVKD. The CDR3 is 13 amino acids. V lost 0 bases, J lost 8 bases, and 3 bases stayed unmatched. The CDR3 DNA reads as TGTGCCATCAGTGAGTCCATGGACAGGGAAGCTTTCTTT. Translating it yields CAISESMDREAFF.

This chain uses TRBV6-6 with TRBJ2-7; a possible D gene is TRBD1 (5 bases). CDR3 size: 12 residues. Germline V CDR1 and CDR2: MNHNY, SVGAGI (reference sequence). Deletions cut 2 bases from V and 3 bases from J, with 5 bases between. CDR3 DNA: TGTGCCAGCAGTTACGACAGCTACGAGCAGTACTTC. Translating gives CASSYDSYEQYF.

The J gene is TRBJ2-5, the V gene TRBV6-2 or TRBV6-3, with TRBD2 as a possible D gene (6 bases). V dropped 0 bases and J dropped 3 bases, with 17 bases sitting between them. The CDR3 loop spans 17 amino acids. Per germline, CDR1 MNHEY and CDR2 SVGEGT. CDR3 protein: CASSYSIGGTTKETQYF. The CDR3 bases are TGTGCCAGCAGTTACTCGATTGGGGGGACCACCAAAGAGACCCAGTACTTC.

The genes are TRBV18 and TRBJ2-1; D might be TRBD1 (5 bases). Between the trimmed V and J ends, which lost 0 bases and 7 bases, there was a span of 13 bases. Germline CDR1 and CDR2: KGHSH and LQKENI. This CDR3 is built from 15 residues. CDR3 loop: CASSPPFPQGNEQFF. CDR3 bases: TGTGCCAGCTCACCACCGTTTCCGCAGGGTAATGAGCAGTTCTTC.

The rearrangement uses TRBV30 and TRBJ2-2, with 10 bases aligning to TRBD2. This CDR3 contains 15 residues. Germline CDR1 reads GTSNPN; CDR2 reads SVGIG (reference sequence). Trimming at V came to 2 bases and at J to 7 bases, leaving 7 bases not matched to a gene. The CDR3 is CAWSNLAGEVGELFF. CDR3 DNA: TGTGCCTGGAGTAATCTAGCGGGAGAGGTCGGGGAGCTGTTTTTT.

This clone appeared once. The gene calls are TRBV13 and TRBJ1-2; no reliable D call. The length of the CDR3 is 18 residues. Trimming cost V 3 bases and J 1 base, with 21 bases left between them. The germline gives CDR1 PRHDT, CDR2 FYEKMQ (reference sequence). CDR3 loop: CASSFFRLGGSFNYGYTF. CDR3 DNA: TGTGCCAGCAGCTTTTTCCGCCTCGGCGGCAGCTTTAACTATGGCTACACCTTC.